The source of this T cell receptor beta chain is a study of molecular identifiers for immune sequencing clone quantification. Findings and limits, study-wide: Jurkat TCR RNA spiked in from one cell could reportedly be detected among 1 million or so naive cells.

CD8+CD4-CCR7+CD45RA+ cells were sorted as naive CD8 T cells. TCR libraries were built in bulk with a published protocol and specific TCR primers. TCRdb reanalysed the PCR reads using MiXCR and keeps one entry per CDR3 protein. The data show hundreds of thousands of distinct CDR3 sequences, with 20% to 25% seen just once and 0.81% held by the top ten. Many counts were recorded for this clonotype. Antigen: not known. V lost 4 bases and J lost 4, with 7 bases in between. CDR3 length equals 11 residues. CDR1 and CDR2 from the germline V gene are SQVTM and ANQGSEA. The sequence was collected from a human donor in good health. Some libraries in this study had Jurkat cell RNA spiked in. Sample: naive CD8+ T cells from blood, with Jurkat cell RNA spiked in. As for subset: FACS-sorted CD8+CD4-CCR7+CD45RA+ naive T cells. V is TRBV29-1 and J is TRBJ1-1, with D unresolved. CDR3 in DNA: TGCAGCGTTGCTCTCGGCACTGAAGCTTTCTTT. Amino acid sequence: CSVALGTEAFF.